Each of the 21 T cell receptor beta chains below was sequenced from the same sample in a study of cytotoxic CD8 clonotypes in ibrutinib-treated CLL. The assay was immunoSEQ multiplex PCR, and TCRdb's table has in-frame clones only and misses some. This table holds approximately 32,000 clones, approximately 48% found once. This specimen consisted of PBMCs, obtained before ibrutinib treatment. Source of these receptors: a human donor with chronic lymphocytic leukemia.

The chain joins TRBV9 to TRBJ2-3; D is possibly TRBD1 (6 bases). V shed 0 bases and J shed 5 bases, with 13 bases lying between them. This CDR3 contains 15 residues. CDR1 SGDLS and CDR2 YYNGEE come from the germline V gene. The CDR3 coding sequence is TGTGCCAGCAGCGTAGTCCCGGGGACAAGAGATACGCAGTATTTT. Protein product: CASSVVPGTRDTQYF.

This clone was counted only a few times. V gene TRBV5-1 combines with J gene TRBJ2-2; D is perhaps TRBD2 (6 bases). The length of the CDR3 is 14 residues. With 2 bases removed from V and 2 bases from J, the gap between germline ends came to 7 bases. Germline CDR1 and CDR2: SGHRS and YFSETQ. CDR3 protein: CASSLGTNTGELFF. DNA of the CDR3: TGCGCCAGCAGCTTAGGGACTAACACCGGGGAGCTGTTTTTT.

The V and J genes are TRBV4-2 and TRBJ2-7, with TRBD1 as a possible D gene (5 bases). The CDR3 runs 15 residues. Trimming removed 0 bases at V and 5 bases at J, with 14 bases between. In germline, CDR1 is LGHNA, CDR2 YNFKEQ. Written as DNA, the CDR3 is TGTGCCAGCAGCCAAGATCTTCAGGGCCGAGACGAGCAGTACTTC. Encoded protein: CASSQDLQGRDEQYF.

V gene TRBV15 combines with J gene TRBJ1-4; 11 nucleotides align to TRBD1. The CDR3 is made up of 15 amino acids. CDR1 is LNHNV, CDR2 YYDKDF, per germline (reference sequence). With V trimmed by 8 bases and J by 6 bases, 8 bases remained unmatched. CDR3 amino acids: CATCLWTGGDEKLFF. The CDR3 DNA follows: TGTGCCACCTGCCTCTGGACAGGGGGCGATGAAAAACTGTTTTTT.

This sequence joins TRBV7-9 and TRBJ2-7; a weak D match, TRBD2 (7 bases). Trimming left V 0 bases short and J 4 bases short, with 16 bases between. The CDR3 sequence is 16 residues long. CDR1 and CDR2 (germline): SEHNR, FQNEAQ (reference sequence). CDR3: CASSLAAQGRGYEQYF. The CDR3 coding sequence is TGTGCCAGCAGCTTAGCGGCTCAGGGGAGGGGATACGAGCAGTACTTC.

This rearrangement joins TRBV5-1 to TRBJ1-3; D gene ambiguous. Germline CDR1 SGHRS, CDR2 YFSETQ. The V gene lost 2 bases and the J gene lost 4 bases, with 13 bases spanning the gap. CDR3 size: 15 residues. The CDR3 sequence: CASSFGSSGGNTIYF. For the CDR3, the DNA is TGCGCCAGCAGCTTCGGTTCTTCGGGCGGAAACACCATATATTTT.

This chain connects TRBV11-3 to TRBJ2-1, with D perhaps TRBD1 or TRBD2 (6 bases each). CDR1 is SGHNT and CDR2 is YENEEA in the germline V gene. Between the trimmed V and J ends, which lost 0 bases and 0 bases, there was a span of 15 bases. This CDR3 spans 18 amino acids. The CDR3 DNA is TGTGCCAGCAGCTTAGATACGGGGGCGACGAGCTCCTACAATGAGCAGTTCTTC. Amino acid sequence: CASSLDTGATSSYNEQFF.

The chain couples TRBV6-6 to TRBJ2-7, with TRBD1 identical over 8 bases. The CDR3 loop spans 14 amino acids. With V trimmed by 6 bases and J by 4 bases, 8 bases remained unmatched. CDR1 and CDR2 from the germline V gene are MNHNY and SVGAGI (reference sequence). The CDR3 nucleotides are TGTGCCAGCAGAAACAGGGGGAAGGTTTACGAGCAGTACTTC. This codes for CASRNRGKVYEQYF.

The J gene is TRBJ2-1, the V gene TRBV10-3; D is perhaps TRBD2 (6 bases). The CDR3 is 15 residues long. Deletions cut 10 bases from V and 1 base from J, with 17 bases between. CDR1 ENHRY and CDR2 SYGVKD come from the germline V gene. The DNA for the CDR3 is TGTGCCACCGCCTCCATAGCGGAGTCCTACAATGAGCAGTTCTTC. Protein sequence: CATASIAESYNEQFF.

V is TRBV2 and J is TRBJ1-4; maybe TRBD1 (5 bases). V lost 3 bases to trimming and J lost 0 bases, with 8 bases between them. Germline-derived CDR1 and CDR2 are SNHLY and FYNNEI. The CDR3 contains 15 residues. CDR3 region: CASSDRATTNEKLFF. The CDR3 bases are TGTGCCAGCAGTGACAGGGCGACAACTAATGAAAAACTGTTTTTT.

This clone has only a few counts. The chain carries TRBV6-1 and TRBJ1-5; no clear D. CDR3 size: 12 residues. Per the germline V gene, CDR1 is MNHNS and CDR2 is SASEGT. Trimming shortened V by 6 bases and J by 1 base, and 4 bases separated the two germline ends. The CDR3 DNA is TGTGCCAGCAGGAAGAGCAATCAGCCCCAGCATTTT. It codes for CASRKSNQPQHF.

This clone was recorded a few times. The V gene is TRBV5-4, the J gene TRBJ1-4; 8 bases align to TRBD1. The CDR3 runs to 15 residues. J gave up 3 bases and V 4 bases, and 5 bases lay outside the gene matches. In germline, CDR1 is SGHNT, CDR2 YYREEE (reference sequence). The CDR3: CASSMDREANEKLFF. CDR3 sequence (DNA): TGTGCCAGCAGCATGGACAGGGAAGCTAATGAAAAACTGTTTTTT.

The chain has TRBV10-2 and TRBJ2-2, with 7 bases identical to TRBD1. This CDR3 comprises 16 residues. Germline-derived CDR1 and CDR2 are WSHSY and SAAADI. V shed 0 bases and J 7 bases; nucleotides not matched to a gene: 8. In nucleotides, the CDR3 is TGCGCCAGCAGTGAGTCGGGCAGGGGGAGTGGCGGGGAGCTGTTTTTT. Amino acid sequence: CASSESGRGSGGELFF.

In this sample, this clone turned up once. The chain uses TRBV7-2 and TRBJ2-7; TRBD1 matches at 10 bases. The CDR3 extends over 14 amino acids. Germline V lookup: CDR1 SGHTA, CDR2 FQGNSA. The junction had 4 bases not matched to a gene; V was cut back by 5 bases and J by 3 bases. In DNA, the CDR3 is TGTGCCAGCAGCAGACAGGGGGCGGGCTACGAGCAGTACTTC. Protein sequence: CASSRQGAGYEQYF.

The chain is built from TRBV28 and TRBJ2-4; no firm D call. This CDR3 spans 13 amino acids. V dropped 3 bases and J dropped 9 bases, with 12 bases sitting between them. Germline CDR1 and CDR2: MDHEN and SYDVKM. This CDR3 is CASSLPLMGIQYF. CDR3 sequence (DNA): TGTGCCAGCAGTTTGCCCCTTATGGGCATTCAGTACTTC.

V usage is TRBV6-5 and J usage is TRBJ1-2, with D possibly TRBD1 on 5 matching bases. The CDR3 has 14 amino acids. Between the trimmed V and J ends, which lost 2 bases and 6 bases, there was a span of 13 bases. The germline V gene has CDR1 MNHEY and CDR2 SVGAGI. The CDR3 is CASSYGGEGNGYTF. The CDR3 DNA is TGTGCCAGCAGTTACGGGGGAGAGGGGAATGGCTACACCTTC.

For the CDR3, the DNA is TGTGCCAGCAGTTCATCGGCTGCCGCAGCCTACGAGCAGTACTTC. Its translation: CASSSSAAAAYEQYF. The chain is built from TRBV27 and TRBJ2-7; no clear D. Deletions cut 4 bases from V and 2 bases from J, with 15 bases between. The CDR3 sequence is 15 residues long. Looked up from germline, CDR1 is MNHEY and CDR2 is SMNVEV (reference sequence).

V usage is TRBV9 and J usage is TRBJ2-1; 7 bases align to TRBD2. The CDR3 is made up of 15 amino acids. Germline V gene data show CDR1 as SGDLS and CDR2 as YYNGEE. Trimming removed 0 bases from V and 3 bases from J; junction bases left unmatched: 3. CDR3 nucleotides: TGTGCCAGCAGCGTAGGGGGAGGGAACTACAATGAGCAGTTCTTC. Protein product: CASSVGGGNYNEQFF. The full variable domain, in which reference TRBV9 and TRBJ2-1 provide the parts outside the CDR3, is DSGVTQTPKHLITATGQRVTLRCSPRSGDLSVYWYQQSLDQGLQFLIQYYNGEERAKGNILERFSAQQFPDLHSELNLSSLELGDSALYFCASSVGGGNYNEQFFGPGTRLTVL.

The V call is TRBV7-3, the J call TRBJ2-1, with 9 bases identical to TRBD1. The CDR3 runs to 16 residues. In germline, CDR1 is SGHTA, CDR2 FQGTGA. V shed 5 bases and J 12 bases; nucleotides not matched to a gene: 17. Here the CDR3 reads CASSASGTGIRVGQFF. Here the CDR3 DNA reads TGTGCCAGCAGCGCCTCCGGGACAGGGATCCGAGTTGGGCAGTTCTTC.

This clone has a single count. Here the CDR3 reads CASSRISGTGGAGGNTIYF. The CDR3 bases are TGTGCCAGCAGTCGTATCTCCGGGACAGGGGGCGCGGGTGGAAACACCATATATTTT. This sequence joins TRBV27 and TRBJ1-3; 12 bases are a match to TRBD1. V lost 5 bases, J lost 3 bases, and 14 bases stayed unmatched. The CDR3 loop spans 19 amino acids. Germline CDR1 MNHEY, CDR2 SMNVEV (reference sequence).

This clone occurred a few times. The CDR3 reads CSARYGNTIYF. In DNA, the CDR3 is TGCAGTGCTAGATATGGAAACACCATATATTTT. This chain uses TRBV20-1 with TRBJ1-3; D not resolved. The CDR3 covers 11 residues. Between the trimmed V and J ends, which lost 2 bases and 3 bases, there was a span of 2 bases. Germline assignment: CDR1 DFQATT and CDR2 SNEGSKA (reference sequence).